This passage covers 5 T cell receptor beta chains from one sample sequenced in a study of CD4+ T cells in melanoma. Method: immunoSEQ multiplex PCR; TCRdb's copy keeps in-frame clones and lacks some. The repertoire holds 120,000 to 150,000 clones, with 80% to 95% as singletons. These receptors were collected from a human donor with melanoma.

J is TRBJ1-4 and V is TRBV5-5, with 11 bases aligning to TRBD1. Trimming removed 4 bases from V and 4 bases from J; junction bases left unmatched: 6. Germline assignment: CDR1 SGHKS and CDR2 YYEKEE (reference sequence). The CDR3 is 16 amino acids. This chain's CDR3 is CASSGQGAPINEKLFF. CDR3 DNA sequence: TGTGCCAGCAGCGGACAGGGGGCGCCGATTAATGAAAAACTGTTTTTT.

This clone has only one observation. The genes are TRBV4-2 and TRBJ1-4, with 7 bases lining up with TRBD1. This CDR3 has 16 residues. The V gene's germline CDR1 is LGHNA and CDR2 YNFKEQ. V lost 1 base and J lost 1; bases outside the gene matches: 3. CDR3 coding DNA: TGTGCCAGCAGCCAAGCAAGGGGGCAAACTAATGAAAAACTGTTTTTT. As protein: CASSQARGQTNEKLFF.

The rearrangement uses TRBV2 and TRBJ1-5; 7 nucleotides match TRBD1. The germline V gene has CDR1 SNHLY and CDR2 FYNNEI. J gave up 6 bases and V 8 bases, and 7 bases lay outside the gene matches. The CDR3 is 13 residues long. The CDR3 DNA reads TGTGCCAGCCGAGGAACAGGGGCTCAGCCCCAGCATTTT. This codes for CASRGTGAQPQHF. Based on the CDR3 plus reference TRBV2 and TRBJ1-5, the full variable domain is EPEVTQTPSHQVTQMGQEVILRCVPISNHLYFYWYRQILGQKVEFLVSFYNNEISEKSEIFDDQFSVERPDGSNFTLKIRSTKLEDSAMYFCASRGTGAQPQHFGDGTRLSIL.

The CDR3 DNA is TGTGCCAGCAGTAACGGACTTAGCAATCAGCCCCAGCATTTT. Protein: CASSNGLSNQPQHF. This chain links TRBV6-1 with TRBJ1-5, with unresolved D. CDR3 length: 14 residues. Germline CDR1 reads MNHNS; CDR2 reads SASEGT. Trimming stripped 5 bases from V and 0 bases from J, with 8 bases between.

The chain combines TRBV5-1 with TRBJ2-2, with D maybe TRBD1 (6 bases). The germline V gene has CDR1 SGHRS and CDR2 YFSETQ. V was pared by 3 bases and J by 4 bases, with 13 bases between. This CDR3 region has 15 residues. The chain's CDR3 is CASSSAQGSTGELFF. The DNA of the CDR3 is TGCGCCAGCAGCTCGGCTCAGGGGAGCACCGGGGAGCTGTTTTTT.